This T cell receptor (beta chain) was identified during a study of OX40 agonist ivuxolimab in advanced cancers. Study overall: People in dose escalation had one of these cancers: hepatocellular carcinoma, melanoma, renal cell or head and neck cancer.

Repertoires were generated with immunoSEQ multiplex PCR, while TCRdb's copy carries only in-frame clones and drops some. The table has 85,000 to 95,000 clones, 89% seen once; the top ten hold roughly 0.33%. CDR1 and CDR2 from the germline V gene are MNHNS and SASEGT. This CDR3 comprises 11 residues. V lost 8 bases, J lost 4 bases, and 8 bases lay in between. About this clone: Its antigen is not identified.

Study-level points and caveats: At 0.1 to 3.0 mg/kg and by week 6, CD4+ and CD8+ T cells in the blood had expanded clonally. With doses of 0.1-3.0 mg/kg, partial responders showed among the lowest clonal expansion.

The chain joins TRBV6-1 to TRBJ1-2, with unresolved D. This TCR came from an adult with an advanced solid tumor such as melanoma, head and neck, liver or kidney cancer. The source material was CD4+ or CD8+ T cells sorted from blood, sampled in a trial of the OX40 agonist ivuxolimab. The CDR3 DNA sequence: TGTGCCAGCCACAGAAGCTATGGCTACACCTTC. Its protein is CASHRSYGYTF.